These T cell receptor beta chains were read from a single sample in a study of neurological immune-mediated disorders. TCRdb redid the calling of the 5' RACE reads with MiXCR, one entry per CDR3 protein. The sample holds approximately 48,000 distinct CDR3 sequences, roughly 3% seen once. What was sequenced was PBMCs. The receptors shown here come from a woman between 50 and 59 years old with multiple sclerosis. Both conserved end residues are part of each CDR3. Each record gives: V gene, CDR3 length, J gene, CDR3 protein.

>TRBV20-1|18|TRBJ1-5
CSARAILPEGVSNQPQHF
>TRBV20-1|13|TRBJ1-3
CSARDHSRNTIYF
>TRBV7-9|15|TRBJ2-3
CASSLASGGTDTQYF
>TRBV5-1|15|TRBJ2-2
CASSLGGRNTGELFF
>TRBV10-3|15|TRBJ1-5
CAISKTGGLDQPQNF
>TRBV20-1|15|TRBJ2-4
CSARSISGDANIQYF
>TRBV11-1|14|TRBJ2-1
CASSLEDAYNEQFF
>TRBV5-1|16|TRBJ2-3
CASRPGTQASTDTQYF
>TRBV5-8|16|TRBJ1-5
CASSGRGLLLNQPQHF
>TRBV20-1|17|TRBJ2-1
CSARVLAGGLSYNEQFF
>TRBV7-9|15|TRBJ1-5
CASSLDSYSNQPQHF
>TRBV6-4|12|TRBJ1-1
CASSDGRRRAFF
>TRBV7-2|15|TRBJ2-5
CASSDQQGGSETQYF
>TRBV7-2|13|TRBJ2-1
CASSITGDNEQFF
>TRBV28|12|TRBJ2-7
CDSSIGRSEQYF
>TRBV20-1|14|TRBJ2-5
CSAPPSGSDGTQYF
>TRBV2|12|TRBJ1-1
CASGREPPEAFF
>TRBV5-6|15|TRBJ2-2
CASSLSLLNTGELFF
>TRBV30|13|TRBJ1-4
CAWSKEFREKLFF
>TRBV3-1|14|TRBJ2-2
CASSYSGNTGELFF
>TRBV7-2|16|TRBJ2-3
CASRLEVAEPTDTQYF
>TRBV28|15|TRBJ2-7
CASSRTGLSGYEQYF